This T cell receptor (beta chain) was captured in a study of CD8 T cells in ankylosing spondylitis. CDR1 DFQATT and CDR2 SNEGSKA come from the germline V gene (reference sequence). After removal of 0 bases from V and 0 bases from J, the junction contained 10 bases not matched to a gene. The CDR3 consists of 18 residues. TCRdb re-derived calls from the 5' RACE reads in MiXCR, one entry per CDR3 protein. Of 45,000 or so distinct CDR3 sequences detected, approximately 10% appear once; the ten largest clones hold 1.4%. Study-level points and caveats: A motif of seven or eight highly homologous TCR beta variants was seen as apparently characteristic of ankylosing spondylitis blood. Disease-linked clones bore a CD8+ phenotype, appearing relatively rarely in peripheral blood. A number of the motif variants had already been described in reactive arthritis synovial fluid and blood. The study looked at matched synovial fluid samples from ankylosing spondylitis patients. Disease-linked clones were reported to be significantly enriched there.

As for this clonotype: Its target is unknown.

This chain links TRBV20-1 with TRBJ2-7; 11 nucleotides align to TRBD2. The source of this sequence is a male donor with ankylosing spondylitis or in good health (not recorded which). Sequenced sample: blood, either unsorted or a sorted T cell fraction (not recorded which). The CDR3 loop is CSARDHRLAGRSSYEQYF. CDR3 in DNA: TGCAGTGCTAGAGACCACAGACTAGCGGGGAGGAGCTCCTACGAGCAGTACTTC.